The clone carrying this TCR beta chain appeared a few times. Its target is unknown. Amplification of TCR beta CDR3 regions was performed using RNA transcripts as template. TCR CDR3 underwent first-round RT-PCR with the HTBI primer set. TCRdb fed the multiplex PCR reads into MiXCR, producing one record per CDR3 protein. The sample holds a few hundred thousand distinct CDR3 sequences, 46% seen once. This specimen belongs to a study of T cells in Graves' hyperthyroidism and ophthalmopathy. Study-wide points: Blood also held most thyroid clonotypes expanded beyond 0.001.

Patients aged 18 to 65 had newly diagnosed hyperthyroidism lasting under 2 months. Exclusions: uncontrolled infection, other autoimmune disease, pregnancy, lactation. Diagnoses were made from clinical symptoms, serum measures (thyroxine and TRAb), thyroid ultrasound and orbital computed tomography. Trimming stripped 5 bases from V and 6 bases from J, with 13 bases between. CDR3 length: 14 amino acids. Germline V gene data show CDR1 as MNHNY and CDR2 as SVGAGI (reference sequence). This clonotype was obtained from a young woman with Graves' hyperthyroidism. The chain joins TRBV6-6 to TRBJ2-2, with a possible D match to TRBD2 (6 bases). Sequencing used peripheral blood or thyroid tissue (not recorded which). In DNA form, the CDR3 reads TGTGCCAGCAGTGCAAGACTAGACCCCGGGGAGCTGTTTTTT. Translating gives CASSARLDPGELFF.